The 12 T cell receptor beta chains listed next were all sequenced from one sample in a study of cytomegalovirus exposure and HLA in healthy donors. In the PCR, 60 Vbeta and 13 Jbeta primers were used. Sequenced by immunoSEQ multiplex PCR; TCRdb stores in-frame clones only, minus some. The data show 130,000 or so clones, around 77% seen once. The sequenced sample consisted of PBMCs. Every receptor here comes from a male donor in good health and CMV-seropositive.

V usage is TRBV9 and J usage is TRBJ1-1, with 12 bases aligning to TRBD1. This CDR3 has 18 residues. V lost 4 bases and J lost 1; bases outside the gene matches: 11. From germline, CDR1 is SGDLS and CDR2 YYNGEE. The CDR3 loop reads CASSQDLPGQGANTEAFF. The CDR3 DNA reads as TGTGCCAGCAGCCAGGACCTCCCGGGACAGGGGGCGAACACTGAAGCTTTCTTT.

The sample holds a few counts of this clone. The chain carries TRBV5-1 and TRBJ2-5, with 9 bases that match TRBD1. V shed 2 bases, J shed 1 base, and the junction held 18 bases outside the gene matches. Germline V lookup: CDR1 SGHRS, CDR2 YFSETQ. The CDR3 totals 20 residues. This CDR3 is CASSFYFGTGSLGSQETQYF. The CDR3 DNA reads as TGCGCCAGCAGCTTTTACTTCGGGACAGGGTCTCTCGGGTCCCAAGAGACCCAGTACTTC.

The rearrangement joins TRBV19 to TRBJ2-5, with 9 bases identical to TRBD2. The CDR3 is made up of 16 amino acids. The germline V gene has CDR1 LNHDA and CDR2 SQIVND (reference sequence). V lost 1 base, J lost 5 bases, and 8 bases stayed unmatched. CDR3 region: CASSIARRGGSETQYF. CDR3 DNA sequence: TGTGCCAGTAGTATAGCCCGGCGGGGGGGCTCGGAGACCCAGTACTTC. The full variable domain, its missing parts supplied by reference TRBV19 and TRBJ2-5, is DGGITQSPKYLFRKEGQNVTLSCEQNLNHDAMYWYRQDPGQGLRLIYYSQIVNDFQKGDIAEGYSVSREKKESFPLTVTSAQKNPTAFYLCASSIARRGGSETQYFGPGTRLLVL.

The chain joins TRBV6-1 to TRBJ2-7; 9 bases map to TRBD1. CDR3 length: 15 residues. Germline lookup yields CDR1 MNHNS and CDR2 SASEGT. After removal of 4 bases from V and 2 bases from J, the junction contained 6 bases not matched to a gene. The CDR3 protein is CASSATGGVTYEQYF. The CDR3 nucleotides read TGTGCCAGCAGTGCCACAGGGGGCGTTACCTACGAGCAGTACTTC.

The V call is TRBV7-8, the J call TRBJ2-7; D may be TRBD1 (5 bases). Trimming stripped 0 bases from V and 6 bases from J, with 15 bases between. Germline CDR1 and CDR2: SGHVS and FQNEAQ. The CDR3 extends over 15 amino acids. The CDR3 sequence is CASSLAWQGVREQYF. DNA of the CDR3: TGTGCCAGCAGCTTAGCCTGGCAGGGCGTGCGCGAGCAGTACTTC.

The sample holds one count of this clone. This chain connects TRBV6-1 to TRBJ1-2; TRBD1 is a possible D gene (6 bases). CDR1 and CDR2 from the germline V gene are MNHNS and SASEGT. This CDR3 has 12 residues. Trimming removed 6 bases at V and 2 bases at J, with 7 bases between. CDR3 coding DNA: TGTGCCAGCAGAGGACAGAACTATGGCTACACCTTC. Translating it yields CASRGQNYGYTF.

This clone occurred a few times. The chain couples TRBV2 to TRBJ2-5; TRBD1 agrees at 9 bases. Germline CDR1 SNHLY, CDR2 FYNNEI. The junction had 7 bases not matched to a gene; V was cut back by 4 bases and J by 4 bases. The CDR3 runs 15 residues. The CDR3: CASSGGDRVSETQYF. The CDR3, as DNA: TGTGCCAGCAGTGGAGGGGACAGGGTTTCAGAGACCCAGTACTTC.

The CDR3 nucleotides read TGTGCCAGCAGGGGAGATAGCAATCAGCCCCAGCATTTT. This translates into CASRGDSNQPQHF. The chain employs TRBV7-6 and TRBJ1-5; D not resolved. The V end was cut by 6 bases, the J end by 0 bases, with 6 bases between. Germline V lookup: CDR1 SGHVS, CDR2 FNYEAQ. The CDR3 contains 13 residues.

The chain links TRBV21-1 to TRBJ1-3; TRBD1 is taken as the D call from the table, unchecked against the DNA. TRBV21-1 is termed a pseudogene. The CDR3 runs 12 residues. Here the CDR3 reads CASSKCRDTIYF. The CDR3, as DNA: TGTGCCAGCAGCAAATGCAGGGACACCATATATTTT.

This clone was seen a single time. The rearrangement uses TRBV15 and TRBJ2-5; 9 bases match TRBD2. Germline loops: CDR1 LNHNV, CDR2 YYDKDF (reference sequence). V was pared by 0 bases and J by 13 bases, with 6 bases of the junction left unmatched. The CDR3 covers 13 residues. The CDR3 loop is CATSRDLGSGGYF. Written as DNA, the CDR3 is TGTGCCACCAGCAGAGATTTGGGTAGCGGGGGGTACTTC.

This rearrangement joins TRBV13 to TRBJ1-2; 8 nucleotides align to TRBD1. The V gene's germline CDR1 is PRHDT and CDR2 FYEKMQ (reference sequence). V gave up 2 bases and J gave up 2 bases; unmatched junction bases: 13. The CDR3 has 18 residues. The CDR3 is CASSLFFSGQAPNYGYTF. CDR3 DNA: TGTGCCAGCAGCTTATTCTTTTCGGGACAGGCCCCCAACTATGGCTACACCTTC.

The chain combines TRBV9 with TRBJ2-6; no firm D call. The CDR3 length is 15 residues. From germline, CDR1 is SGDLS and CDR2 YYNGEE. With 1 base removed from V and 4 bases from J, the gap between germline ends came to 9 bases. CDR3: CASSVRAYGANVLTF. CDR3 sequence (DNA): TGTGCCAGCAGCGTAAGAGCTTACGGGGCCAACGTCCTGACTTTC.